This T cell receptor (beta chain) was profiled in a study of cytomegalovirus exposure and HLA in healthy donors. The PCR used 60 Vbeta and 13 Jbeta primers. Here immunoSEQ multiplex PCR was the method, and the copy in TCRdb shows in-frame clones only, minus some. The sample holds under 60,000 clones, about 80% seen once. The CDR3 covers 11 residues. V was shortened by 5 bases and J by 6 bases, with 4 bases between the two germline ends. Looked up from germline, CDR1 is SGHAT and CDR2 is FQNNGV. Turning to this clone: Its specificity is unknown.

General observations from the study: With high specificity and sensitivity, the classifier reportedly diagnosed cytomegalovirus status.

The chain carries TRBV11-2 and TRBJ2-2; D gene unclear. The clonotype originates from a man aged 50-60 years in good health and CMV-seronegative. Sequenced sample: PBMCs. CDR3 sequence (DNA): TGTGCCAGCAGCCCTTCCGGGGAGCTGTTTTTT. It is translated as CASSPSGELFF.